This TCR beta chain was observed in a study of blood T cell repertoires in COVID-19. Source study methods: Quantification of nucleated cells was approximated via reference gene primer amplification. Sequencing was performed with immunoSEQ multiplex PCR; in TCRdb, only in-frame clones are kept and a portion is missing. The DNA was the basis for D and trimming; V, J and clone size are from that table. The data show 150,000 to 180,000 clones, roughly 72% seen once. In germline, CDR1 is SGHTA, CDR2 FQGNSA. CDR3 length equals 17 residues. Trimming cost V 5 bases and J 7 bases; bases outside gene matches: 11.

Sequenced: peripheral blood. The V gene is TRBV7-2, the J gene TRBJ2-2; 12 nucleotides match TRBD2. This sequence originates from a woman older than 75 with acute or convalescent COVID-19. The CDR3 is CASSPGPSGGGGGELFF. The CDR3 DNA is TGTGCCAGCAGCCCTGGTCCTAGCGGGGGGGGTGGCGGGGAGCTGTTTTTT.